What follows are 18 T cell receptor beta chains derived from one specimen sequenced in a study of CD8 T cells in ankylosing spondylitis. Study observations and caveats: Ankylosing spondylitis blood appeared to be characterized by a TCR beta motif of about 8 highly homologous variants.

These TCRs are of unknown antigen specificity. TCRdb recomputed calls from the 5' RACE reads with MiXCR, one row per CDR3 protein. The sample shows around 540,000 distinct CDR3 sequences, about 13% of them seen only once. Material for sequencing was blood, either unsorted or a sorted T cell fraction (not recorded which). These TCRs come from a male donor with ankylosing spondylitis.

At least ten counts were recorded for this clonotype. The V gene is TRBV4-2, the J gene TRBJ2-1, with 11 bases lining up with TRBD2. CDR3 size: 17 residues. J was trimmed by 5 bases and V by 0 bases; bases with no gene match: 6. Germline CDR1 reads LGHNA; CDR2 reads YNFKEQ. The CDR3 region is CASSQDGVAGGNNEQFF. CDR3 in DNA: TGTGCCAGCAGCCAAGATGGGGTAGCGGGAGGGAACAATGAGCAGTTCTTC.

The sample holds many counts of this clonotype. The chain recombines TRBV29-1 with TRBJ1-1; possibly TRBD1 for D (5 bases). This CDR3 is built from 13 residues. Germline V gene sequence: CDR1 SQVTM, CDR2 ANQGSEA. V gave up 8 bases and J gave up 5 bases, with 18 bases separating them. The DNA for the CDR3 is TGCAGCTCCTGGGGCGGGACGGGGACTGAAGCTTTCTTT. Its translation: CSSWGGTGTEAFF.

This chain uses TRBV6-2 or TRBV6-3 with TRBJ2-1, with 9 bases matching TRBD2. Germline assignment: CDR1 MNHEY and CDR2 SVGEGT. The junction had 14 bases not matched to a gene; V was cut back by 7 bases and J by 10 bases. This CDR3 spans 15 amino acids. The CDR3 loop is CASIPNGGRAEEQFF. CDR3 nucleotide sequence: TGTGCCAGCATCCCCAACGGCGGGAGGGCCGAGGAGCAGTTCTTC.

The chain joins TRBV12-3 or TRBV12-4 to TRBJ1-6; 7 bases are a match to TRBD1. The CDR3 contains 16 residues. Trimming took 4 bases from V and 9 from J; bases not matched to a gene: 12. The CDR3 reads CASSYLQGLRVSPLHF. The CDR3 DNA sequence: TGTGCCAGCAGTTACCTACAGGGGTTGAGGGTTTCACCCCTCCACTTT.

This clonotype was seen at least ten times. The chain carries TRBV29-1 and TRBJ2-1; D ambiguous. The CDR3 runs 16 residues. Germline assignment: CDR1 SQVTM and CDR2 ANQGSEA. Trimming left V 1 base short and J 0 bases short, with 13 bases between. The CDR3 spells CSVEGAYLSSYNEQFF. The CDR3 DNA is TGCAGCGTTGAAGGGGCGTACCTGAGCTCCTACAATGAGCAGTTCTTC.

This chain connects TRBV3-1 to TRBJ2-3; TRBD2 aligns across 9 bases. The CDR3 runs to 17 residues. The V gene end was trimmed by 4 bases and the J gene end by 3 bases; junction bases not matched to a gene: 11. The germline V gene has CDR1 LGHDT and CDR2 YNNKEL (reference sequence). The CDR3 DNA follows: TGTGCCAGCAGCCTTAGCGGGAGCAGAAGAGCAACAGATACGCAGTATTTT. It translates to CASSLSGSRRATDTQYF.

The V call is TRBV6-2 or TRBV6-3, the J call TRBJ2-7; 9 bases map to TRBD1. V lost 6 bases to trimming and J lost 6 bases; unmatched junction nucleotides: 9. In germline, CDR1 is MNHEY, CDR2 SVGEGT. The CDR3 extends over 14 amino acids. The CDR3 region is CASRGTGSTGEQYF. CDR3 nucleotide sequence: TGTGCCAGCAGGGGGACAGGGAGCACTGGCGAGCAGTACTTC.

This clonotype was detected only a few times. The chain joins TRBV12-3 or TRBV12-4 to TRBJ2-2; 7 nucleotides line up with TRBD2. J lost 5 bases, V lost 7 bases, and 13 bases had no gene match. The CDR3 consists of 16 residues. The CDR3 nucleotides read TGTGCCAGCACTCCCCAAGCGGGACGGGAGACCGGGGAGCTGTTTTTT. It encodes CASTPQAGRETGELFF.

The sample holds many counts of this clonotype. The rearrangement joins TRBV12-3 or TRBV12-4 to TRBJ2-3, with D perhaps matching TRBD2 (5 bases). The CDR3 is 13 amino acids. Between the trimmed V and J ends, which lost 3 bases and 4 bases, there was a span of 8 bases. This CDR3 is CASSLEASDTQYF. As DNA, the CDR3 is TGTGCCAGCAGTTTGGAGGCTTCAGATACGCAGTATTTT.

This clonotype was seen a few times. J is TRBJ1-1 and V is TRBV20-1; tentatively, D is TRBD1 (5 bases). Trimming stripped 0 bases from V and 1 base from J, with 12 bases between. Germline CDR1 reads DFQATT; CDR2 reads SNEGSKA (reference sequence). This CDR3 comprises 15 residues. CDR3 in amino acids: CSARDQIGENTEAFF. CDR3 nucleotides: TGCAGTGCTAGAGATCAGATAGGGGAGAACACTGAAGCTTTCTTT.

This sequence joins TRBV11-1 and TRBJ2-1; TRBD2 matches 11 bases. The CDR3 loop spans 18 amino acids. J was trimmed by 0 bases and V by 3 bases; bases with no gene match: 7. Germline V lookup: CDR1 SGHAT, CDR2 FQDESV (reference sequence). The CDR3 loop is CASSFSGRAQSSYNEQFF. The CDR3 bases are TGTGCCAGCAGCTTTAGCGGGAGGGCCCAAAGCTCCTACAATGAGCAGTTCTTC.

This clonotype has a handful of counts. The V call is TRBV18, the J call TRBJ1-2, with 9 nucleotides matching TRBD1. Trimming at V came to 3 bases and at J to 0 bases, leaving 5 bases not matched to a gene. The CDR3 covers 16 residues. Germline V gene sequence: CDR1 KGHSH, CDR2 LQKENI. The CDR3 loop is CASSPGQGRANYGYTF. The CDR3 DNA is TGTGCCAGCTCACCGGGACAGGGTAGGGCTAACTATGGCTACACCTTC.

J is TRBJ1-1 and V is TRBV5-1; the D gene is possibly TRBD1 (5 bases). Between the trimmed V and J ends, which lost 0 bases and 5 bases, there was a span of 14 bases. Per germline, CDR1 SGHRS and CDR2 YFSETQ. CDR3 size: 15 residues. The CDR3 loop reads CASSLVQQGWTEAFF. The CDR3 DNA reads as TGCGCCAGCAGCTTGGTACAGCAGGGATGGACTGAAGCTTTCTTT. Full variable domain (missing parts from reference TRBV5-1 and TRBJ1-1): KAGVTQTPRYLIKTRGQQVTLSCSPISGHRSVSWYQQTPGQGLQFLFEYFSETQRNKGNFPGRFSGRQFSNSRSEMNVSTLELGDSALYLCASSLVQQGWTEAFFGQGTRLTVV.

The rearrangement links TRBV5-1 to TRBJ2-2; D remains ambiguous. Trimming removed 1 base at V and 4 bases at J, with 8 bases between. Per the germline V gene, CDR1 is SGHRS and CDR2 is YFSETQ. This CDR3 is built from 14 residues. CDR3 protein: CASSLFQSTGELFF. CDR3 sequence (DNA): TGCGCCAGCAGCTTGTTCCAGAGCACCGGGGAGCTGTTTTTT.

This clonotype has a count of ten or more. The chain has TRBV5-1 and TRBJ2-1, with 10 bases lining up with TRBD2. V was clipped by 4 bases and J by 3 bases; unmatched bases: 19. From germline, CDR1 is SGHRS and CDR2 YFSETQ. This CDR3 region has 20 residues. In DNA, the CDR3 is TGCGCCAGCAGCCGTCAGCCGACAGGGAGTGTAGCGGGAGGCTACAATGAGCAGTTCTTC. This encodes CASSRQPTGSVAGGYNEQFF.

The chain is built from TRBV14 and TRBJ1-1; D is uncertain. V was trimmed by 0 bases and J by 3 bases, leaving 5 bases between them. CDR1 and CDR2 from the germline V gene are SGHDN and FVKESK. This CDR3 region has 13 residues. CDR3 residues: CASSQDYHTEAFF. The CDR3 DNA reads TGTGCCAGCAGCCAAGACTACCACACTGAAGCTTTCTTT.

This clonotype was counted a few times. The chain couples TRBV5-1 to TRBJ2-2; 9 nucleotides line up with TRBD2. This CDR3 has 17 amino acids. The germline V gene has CDR1 SGHRS and CDR2 YFSETQ. V lost 3 bases to trimming and J lost 4 bases; unmatched junction nucleotides: 10. CDR3 protein: CASSSFSGRVGTGELFF. The CDR3 nucleotides read TGCGCCAGCAGCTCTTTTAGCGGGAGAGTGGGCACCGGGGAGCTGTTTTTT. The full variable domain, rest sourced from reference TRBV5-1 and TRBJ2-2, is KAGVTQTPRYLIKTRGQQVTLSCSPISGHRSVSWYQQTPGQGLQFLFEYFSETQRNKGNFPGRFSGRQFSNSRSEMNVSTLELGDSALYLCASSSFSGRVGTGELFFGEGSRLTVL.

The J gene is TRBJ2-6, the V gene TRBV7-9; possibly TRBD2 for D (6 bases). With 7 bases removed from V and 1 base from J, the gap between germline ends came to 11 bases. The CDR3 totals 15 residues. Germline values: CDR1 SEHNR, CDR2 FQNEAQ (reference sequence). CDR3 sequence: CASTAGGSGANVLTF. The CDR3 nucleotides are TGTGCCAGCACCGCCGGGGGATCTGGGGCCAACGTCCTGACTTTC.